This T cell receptor (beta chain) was identified during a study of control samples from healthy donors and cancer patients. This table comes from immunoSEQ multiplex PCR, and its TCRdb copy is limited to in-frame clones, with some not included. The sample consists of tens of thousands of clones, 90% to 95% of them appearing once. The receptor was isolated from a man younger than 40 in good health. Sequenced material: blood.

The CDR3 DNA reads as TGTGCCAGCAGCTTGTGGAGGGCCTTTTACGAGCAGTACTTC. Translated: CASSLWRAFYEQYF. The rearrangement uses TRBV5-6 and TRBJ2-7, with a tentative D call TRBD2 (6 bases). Deletions cut 1 base from V and 4 bases from J, with 12 bases between. CDR3 size: 14 residues. CDR1 SGHDT and CDR2 YYEEEE come from the germline V gene.